The entry below gives a single TCR beta chain sequence along with its context. A junction boundary mismatches the germline segment, possibly from a read error. This entry is derived from a study of T cells in Graves' hyperthyroidism and ophthalmopathy. The germline gives CDR1 MRHNA, CDR2 SNTAGT. The CDR3 is 16 residues long. The investigators amplified TCR beta CDR3 regions from RNA transcripts. The HTBI primer set served for first-round RT-PCR of the TCR CDR3. Each CDR3 protein is one row after TCRdb ran MiXCR on the multiplex PCR reads. The table shows nearly 750,000 distinct CDR3 sequences, with roughly a third occurring only once.

The V gene is TRBV6-4, the J gene TRBJ1-5, with D possibly being TRBD1 (6 bases). What was sequenced was blood. The clonotype originates from a woman aged 40 to 50 with Graves' hyperthyroidism. CDR3: CASSYSSWGAVGPQHF. CDR3 coding DNA: TGTGCCAGCAGTTACTCGAGTTGGGGGGCAGTAGGACCCCAGCATTTT.